Listed below are T cell receptor beta chains from one sample, sequenced in a study of type 1 and type 2 diabetes patients. TCRdb independently ran MiXCR on the multiplex PCR reads; one entry per CDR3 protein. The sample lists under 300,000 distinct CDR3 sequences, around 47% occurring once. The source material was peripheral blood mononuclear cells (PBMCs). These TCRs come from a young man with type 2 diabetes. The CDR3 runs from the conserved cysteine through the conserved F or W. A D gene is named only where the DNA matches it firmly. Clone size is shown for a subset of rows, as once, few, many or a class of expanded clone.

TRBJ2-6,-,-,TRBV9,CASSVRGSGANVLTF,TGTGCCAGCAGCGTAAGGGGCTCTGGGGCCAACGTCCTGACTTTC
TRBJ2-3,-,-,TRBV2,CASSEPVGGVLNNEDTQYF,TGTGCCAGCAGTGAACCGGTGGGCGGGGTCCTAAATAACGAAGATACGCAGTATTTT
TRBJ2-2,TRBD2,many,TRBV19,CASSIDVLAGTYTGELFF,TGTGCCAGTAGTATAGATGTGCTAGCGGGAACGTACACCGGGGAGCTGTTTTTT
TRBJ2-1,TRBD2,-,TRBV2,CASSEGRAPWQLF,TGTGCCAGCAGTGAGGGGAGGGCCCCTTGGCAGCTCTTC
TRBJ2-7,TRBD2,-,TRBV20-1,CSAHWASGTTYEQYF,TGCAGTGCCCATTGGGCTAGCGGGACTACCTACGAGCAGTACTTC
TRBJ2-1,TRBD1,-,TRBV19,CASRPDRGPVNEQFF,TGTGCCAGTAGACCCGACAGGGGGCCGGTGAATGAGCAGTTCTTC
TRBJ2-7,-,few,TRBV6-1,CASSEPRAPYEQYF,TGTGCCAGCAGTGAGCCCAGGGCCCCCTACGAGCAGTACTTC
TRBJ1-5,-,-,TRBV11-2,CASSLRSTLLYSNQPQHF,TGTGCCAGCAGCTTAAGAAGCACCCTCTTATATAGCAATCAGCCCCAGCATTTT
TRBJ1-1,-,-,TRBV7-3,CASSLSRDMRTEAFF,TGTGCCAGCAGCTTAAGCCGGGACATGAGGACTGAAGCTTTCTTT
TRBJ1-2,TRBD1,-,TRBV13,CASSLKRDRGLYGYTF,TGTGCCAGCAGCCTTAAACGGGACAGGGGACTCTATGGCTACACCTTC
TRBJ2-4,-,many,TRBV7-8,CASSFDVNIQYF,TGTGCCAGCAGCTTTGATGTAAACATTCAGTACTTC
TRBJ2-7,TRBD2,-,TRBV20-1,CSAPPGLAYEQYF,TGCAGTGCCCCCCCGGGACTAGCCTACGAGCAGTACTTC
TRBJ1-2,-,once,TRBV6-6,CASRIGTAGSYTF,TGTGCCAGCAGGATAGGGACGGCCGGAAGCTACACCTTC
TRBJ1-1,-,once,TRBV27,CASSPLGPNTEAFF,TGTGCCAGCAGCCCACTCGGGCCGAACACTGAAGCTTTCTTT
TRBJ1-1,-,few,TRBV6-6,CASTFRAVNTEAFF,TGTGCCAGCACTTTTAGGGCGGTTAACACTGAAGCTTTCTTT
TRBJ2-2,TRBD2,few,TRBV7-9,CASSSLADRNTGELFF,TGTGCCAGCAGCTCACTAGCGGACAGAAACACCGGGGAGCTGTTTTTT
TRBJ1-4,-,few,TRBV9,CASSVGARGQPNEKLFF,TGTGCCAGCAGCGTAGGAGCTCGAGGACAGCCTAATGAAAAACTGTTTTTT
TRBJ1-1,-,many,TRBV10-3,CAIRGGLTTEAFF,TGTGCCATCAGAGGGGGTTTGACCACTGAAGCTTTCTTT
TRBJ2-5,TRBD2,few,TRBV4-2,CASSRPSGGYAETQYF,TGTGCCAGCAGCCGGCCTAGCGGGGGCTATGCGGAGACCCAGTACTTC
TRBJ2-5,TRBD1,-,TRBV12-3/TRBV12-4,CASNERTGIGTQYF,TGTGCCAGCAATGAACGGACAGGGATAGGGACCCAGTACTTC
TRBJ1-2,-,few,TRBV12-5,CASGRPPTF,TGTGCTAGTGGACGCCCACCCACCTTC
TRBJ2-5,TRBD2,-,TRBV4-1,CASRYTSGKLETQYF,TGCGCCAGCAGGTACACTAGCGGGAAGTTAGAGACCCAGTACTTC
TRBJ2-2,-,few,TRBV7-2,CASSVRRDYTGELFF,TGTGCCAGCAGCGTACGCAGAGACTACACCGGGGAGCTGTTTTTT
TRBJ1-2,-,medium-sized,TRBV4-3,CASSQDLWDWRWDYGYTF,TGCGCCAGCAGCCAAGATCTTTGGGACTGGAGATGGGACTATGGCTACACCTTC
TRBJ1-2,-,-,TRBV6-5,CASSYDRRDGYTF,TGTGCCAGCAGTTACGACCGACGGGATGGCTACACCTTC
TRBJ2-2,TRBD1,few,TRBV12-3/TRBV12-4,CASSLLQGATTGELFF,TGTGCCAGCAGTTTATTGCAGGGGGCTACCACCGGGGAGCTGTTTTTT
TRBJ2-5,TRBD2,-,TRBV19,CASSWRAGTQETQYF,TGTGCCAGCAGCTGGAGAGCGGGAACTCAAGAGACCCAGTACTTC
TRBJ2-2,-,-,TRBV6-6,CASRAYDSNTGELFF,TGTGCCAGCAGGGCCTATGACAGCAACACCGGGGAGCTGTTTTTT
TRBJ2-3,-,few,TRBV20-1,CSAFTDTQYF,TGCAGTGCTTTCACAGATACGCAGTATTTT
TRBJ2-2,-,few,TRBV19,CASSIDPLFGELFF,TGTGCCAGTAGTATAGACCCCCTTTTCGGGGAGCTGTTTTTT
TRBJ1-1,TRBD1,-,TRBV24-1,CATSHSGGTEAFF,TGTGCCACCAGTCACTCAGGGGGCACTGAAGCTTTCTTT
TRBJ2-6,-,-,TRBV30,CAWTGAGANVLTF,TGTGCCTGGACGGGGGCTGGGGCCAACGTCCTGACTTTC
TRBJ2-2,-,-,TRBV10-3,CAISLDVNTGELFF,TGTGCCATCAGTTTAGATGTTAACACCGGGGAGCTGTTTTTT